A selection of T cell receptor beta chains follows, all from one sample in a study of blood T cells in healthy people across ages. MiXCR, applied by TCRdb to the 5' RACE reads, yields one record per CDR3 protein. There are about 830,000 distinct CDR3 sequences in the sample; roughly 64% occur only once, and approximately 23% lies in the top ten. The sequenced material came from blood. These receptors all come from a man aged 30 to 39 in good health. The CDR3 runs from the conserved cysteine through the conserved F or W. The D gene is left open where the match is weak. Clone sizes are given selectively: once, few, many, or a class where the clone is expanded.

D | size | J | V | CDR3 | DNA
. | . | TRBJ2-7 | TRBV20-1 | CSARDTVSSYEQYF | TGCAGTGCTAGAGATACAGTCAGCTCCTACGAGCAGTACTTC
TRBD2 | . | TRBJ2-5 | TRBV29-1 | CSVEDRPGTIYREQYF | TGCAGCGTTGAAGACCGACCCGGGACTATCTACCGTGAGCAGTACTTC
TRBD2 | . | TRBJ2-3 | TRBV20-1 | CSAISGVGTDTQYF | TGCAGTGCCATTAGCGGGGTGGGCACAGATACGCAGTATTTT
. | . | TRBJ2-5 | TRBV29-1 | CSVEGGVVDETQYF | TGCAGCGTTGAGGGTGGGGTAGTAGACGAGACCCAGTACTTC
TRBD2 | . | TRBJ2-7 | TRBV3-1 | CTSSPSRTSGAYYEQYF | TGTACCAGCAGCCCATCAAGGACTAGCGGGGCCTACTACGAGCAGTACTTC
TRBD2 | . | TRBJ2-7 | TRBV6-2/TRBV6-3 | CASQLAGGYEQYF | TGTGCCAGCCAACTAGCGGGGGGCTACGAGCAGTACTTC
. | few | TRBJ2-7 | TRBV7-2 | CASSLGDGEQYF | TGTGCCAGCAGCTTAGGGGACGGCGAGCAGTACTTC
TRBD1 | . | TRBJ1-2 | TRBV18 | CASSPAGQVNYGYTF | TGTGCCAGCTCACCTGCAGGACAGGTCAACTATGGCTACACCTTC
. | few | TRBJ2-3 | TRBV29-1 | CSVGILGASDTQYF | TGCAGCGTTGGTATTCTGGGGGCCTCAGATACGCAGTATTTT
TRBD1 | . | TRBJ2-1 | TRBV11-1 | CASSLGTGTVNEQFF | TGTGCCAGCAGCTTAGGGACAGGGACCGTCAATGAGCAGTTCTTC
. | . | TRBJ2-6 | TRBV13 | CASSLSGWGSGANVLTF | TGTGCCAGCAGCTTATCAGGGTGGGGCTCTGGGGCCAACGTCCTGACTTTC
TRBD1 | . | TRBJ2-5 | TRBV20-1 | CSAFPTGGIRKTQYF | TGCAGTGCTTTCCCTACAGGGGGCATTCGGAAGACCCAGTACTTC